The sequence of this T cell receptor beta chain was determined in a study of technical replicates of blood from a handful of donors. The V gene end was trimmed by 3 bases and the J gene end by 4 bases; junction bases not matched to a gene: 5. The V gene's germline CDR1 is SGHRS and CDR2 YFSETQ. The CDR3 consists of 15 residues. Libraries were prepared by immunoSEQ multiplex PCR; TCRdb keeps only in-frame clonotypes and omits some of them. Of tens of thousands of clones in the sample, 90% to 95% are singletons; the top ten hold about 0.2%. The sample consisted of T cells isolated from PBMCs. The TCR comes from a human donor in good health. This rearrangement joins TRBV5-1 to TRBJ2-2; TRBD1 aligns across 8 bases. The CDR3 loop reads CASSSPDRATGELFF. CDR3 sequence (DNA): TGCGCCAGCAGCTCCCCGGACAGGGCCACCGGGGAGCTGTTTTTT.